The 18 T cell receptor beta chains given below trace back to one sample, sequenced in a study of blood T cell repertoires in COVID-19. TCRdb keeps only in-frame clones here, not all; method: immunoSEQ multiplex PCR. The sample consists of about 65,000 clones, 90% of them appearing once. Sequenced: peripheral blood. The receptors originated from a man aged 55 to 70 with acute or convalescent COVID-19.

V usage is TRBV5-1 and J usage is TRBJ1-1; D is possibly TRBD1 (5 bases). Trimming removed 4 bases from V and 1 base from J, with 11 bases in between. This CDR3 comprises 14 residues. The germline CDR1 and CDR2 sequences are SGHRS and YFSETQ. The chain's CDR3 is CASSLLGGNTEAFF. CDR3 nucleotides: TGCGCCAGCAGCCTCCTCGGGGGGAACACTGAAGCTTTCTTT.

The chain carries TRBV5-4 and TRBJ2-3; tentative D call: TRBD2 (5 bases). V was trimmed by 4 bases and J by 2 bases, leaving 11 bases between them. CDR1 and CDR2 (germline): SGHNT, YYREEE (reference sequence). This CDR3 has 14 amino acids. CDR3 sequence (DNA): TGTGCCAGCAGCCTCACTAGTTACACAGATACGCAGTATTTT. Translating it yields CASSLTSYTDTQYF.

This chain connects TRBV19 to TRBJ2-2; 10 bases fit TRBD2. The CDR3 sequence is 14 residues long. With 10 bases clipped from V and 3 bases from J, the junction kept 5 bases outside the gene matches. Germline V gene data show CDR1 as LNHDA and CDR2 as SQIVND (reference sequence). The DNA of the CDR3 is TGTGCCACCCTAGCGGGGGCGTACACCGGGGAGCTGTTTTTT. This translates into CATLAGAYTGELFF. The full variable domain, with the rest looked up from reference TRBV19 and TRBJ2-2, is DGGITQSPKYLFRKEGQNVTLSCEQNLNHDAMYWYRQDPGQGLRLIYYSQIVNDFQKGDIAEGYSVSREKKESFPLTVTSAQKNPTAFYLCATLAGAYTGELFFGEGSRLTVL.

The chain couples TRBV5-1 to TRBJ1-1; D remains unclear. Per the germline V gene, CDR1 is SGHRS and CDR2 is YFSETQ. With 0 bases removed from V and 2 bases from J, the gap between germline ends came to 11 bases. This CDR3 is 15 amino acids long. CDR3 protein: CASSLEASANTEAFF. Written as DNA, the CDR3 is TGCGCCAGCAGCTTGGAAGCCTCCGCTAACACTGAAGCTTTCTTT.

The rearrangement uses TRBV2 and TRBJ1-1; D may be TRBD1 (5 bases). V lost 6 bases to trimming and J lost 5 bases, with 7 bases between them. The germline CDR1 and CDR2 sequences are SNHLY and FYNNEI. The CDR3 loop spans 11 amino acids. Written as DNA, the CDR3 is TGTGCCAGCAGAGGGGTGACTGAAGCTTTCTTT. Encoded protein: CASRGVTEAFF.

V and J are TRBV30 and TRBJ2-5; 7 nucleotides agree with TRBD1. Germline CDR1 GTSNPN, CDR2 SVGIG (reference sequence). The CDR3 extends over 12 amino acids. V lost 4 bases, J lost 7 bases, and 6 bases stayed unmatched. CDR3 sequence reads: CAWNEGARTQYF. The DNA for the CDR3 is TGTGCCTGGAATGAGGGGGCCCGGACCCAGTACTTC.

This clone was observed a few times. The rearrangement uses TRBV5-6 and TRBJ1-1; the D is unclear. Trimming removed 1 base at V and 4 bases at J, with 8 bases between. Looked up from germline, CDR1 is SGHDT and CDR2 is YYEEEE. The CDR3 length is 13 residues. The CDR3 sequence is CASSLYRVTEAFF. CDR3 sequence (DNA): TGTGCCAGCAGCTTGTACCGGGTCACTGAAGCTTTCTTT.

The V and J genes are TRBV11-2 and TRBJ1-6, with TRBD1 as a possible D gene (6 bases). The CDR3 covers 12 residues. V lost 1 base and J lost 19, with 14 bases in between. Germline loops: CDR1 SGHAT, CDR2 FQNNGV. This CDR3 is CASSLVQGVLHF. DNA for the CDR3: TGTGCCAGCAGCTTAGTACAGGGAGTCCTTCACTTT.

The CDR3 nucleotides read TGTGCCAGCACCCGGACAGGGCGAACCTACGAGCAGTACTTC. Translating it yields CASTRTGRTYEQYF. The J gene is TRBJ2-7, the V gene TRBV28; 8 bases are a match to TRBD1. The germline gives CDR1 MDHEN, CDR2 SYDVKM. This CDR3 has 14 amino acids. V shed 7 bases and J 2 bases; nucleotides not matched to a gene: 7. Full variable domain (remainder filled in from reference TRBV28 and TRBJ2-7): DVKVTQSSRYLVKRTGEKVFLECVQDMDHENMFWYRQDPGLGLRLIYFSYDVKMKEKGDIPEGYSVSREKKERFSLILESASTNQTSMYLCASTRTGRTYEQYFGPGTRLTVT.

The chain has TRBV19 and TRBJ1-6, with 7 bases matching TRBD1. Trimming cost V 8 bases and J 5 bases; bases outside gene matches: 6. The CDR3 sequence is 14 residues long. From germline, CDR1 is LNHDA and CDR2 SQIVND (reference sequence). The CDR3 DNA reads TGTGCCAGTCGGGGACAGCTCAATAATTCACCCCTCCACTTT. Translation: CASRGQLNNSPLHF.

The genes are TRBV10-3 and TRBJ1-2, with D unresolved. Germline V lookup: CDR1 ENHRY, CDR2 SYGVKD. This CDR3 is built from 14 residues. Trimming removed 2 bases at V and 7 bases at J, with 14 bases between. Written as DNA, the CDR3 is TGTGCCATCAGTGAGGAGGGAGCTGTGACTGGCTACACCTTC. Amino acids: CAISEEGAVTGYTF.

This chain connects TRBV9 to TRBJ1-3; D call uncertain. V was clipped by 0 bases and J by 0 bases, with 13 bases between them. Germline values: CDR1 SGDLS, CDR2 YYNGEE. This CDR3 region has 17 residues. The CDR3 loop reads CASSVDRGRSSGNTIYF. The CDR3 DNA is TGTGCCAGCAGCGTAGATCGAGGGAGAAGCTCTGGAAACACCATATATTTT. The whole variable domain, filled in from reference TRBV9 and TRBJ1-3, reads DSGVTQTPKHLITATGQRVTLRCSPRSGDLSVYWYQQSLDQGLQFLIQYYNGEERAKGNILERFSAQQFPDLHSELNLSSLELGDSALYFCASSVDRGRSSGNTIYFGEGSWLTVV.

The J gene is TRBJ2-7, the V gene TRBV5-8; a weak D match, TRBD1 (6 bases). CDR3 size: 15 residues. CDR1 is SGHTS, CDR2 YDEGEE, per germline. Trimming took 2 bases from V and 3 from J, leaving 15 bases between them. The CDR3, as DNA: TGTGCCAGCAGCTTTAGACAGGACCTTATCTACGAGCAGTACTTC. Translation: CASSFRQDLIYEQYF.

The chain combines TRBV2 with TRBJ1-5; D is unclear. The CDR3 sequence is 13 residues long. The V end was cut by 6 bases, the J end by 6 bases, with 12 bases between. Germline lookup yields CDR1 SNHLY and CDR2 FYNNEI. CDR3 in DNA: TGTGCCAGCAGCGTTGTTTTGTTTCAGCCCCAGCATTTT. It yields the protein CASSVVLFQPQHF.

The V call is TRBV5-4, the J call TRBJ2-5; 11 bases match TRBD1. The CDR3 covers 15 residues. From germline, CDR1 is SGHNT and CDR2 YYREEE (reference sequence). Trimming at V came to 4 bases and at J to 5 bases, leaving 7 bases not matched to a gene. This CDR3 is CASSPGGTGGETQYF. In nucleotides, the CDR3 is TGTGCCAGCAGCCCCGGCGGGACAGGGGGGGAGACCCAGTACTTC.

About this clone: The identical CDR3 is also encoded by other nucleotide sequences in the sample. The gene calls are TRBV29-1 and TRBJ1-2, with 7 positions matching TRBD1. The CDR3 extends over 13 amino acids. After removal of 4 bases from V and 8 bases from J, the junction contained 10 bases not matched to a gene. Germline CDR1 SQVTM, CDR2 ANQGSEA. CDR3 DNA: TGCAGCGTTGGCGGATTCCCAGGGGGGGGCTACACCTTC. As protein: CSVGGFPGGGYTF.

This CDR3 is CSVPTGTNTDTQYF. The CDR3 coding sequence is TGCAGCGTTCCTACAGGGACCAACACAGATACGCAGTATTTT. This chain links TRBV29-1 with TRBJ2-3; the D gene is possibly TRBD1 (6 bases). The germline CDR1 and CDR2 sequences are SQVTM and ANQGSEA. Trimming removed 5 bases from V and 2 bases from J, with 14 bases in between. The CDR3 consists of 14 residues.

This clone showed up just once. The rearrangement links TRBV27 to TRBJ1-1; 7 bases agree with TRBD1. The J segment lost 1 base and the V segment lost 2 bases, leaving 4 bases of the junction unmatched. From germline, CDR1 is MNHEY and CDR2 SMNVEV (reference sequence). The CDR3 runs 15 residues. CDR3 bases: TGTGCCAGCAGTTTAACAGGGGTTAGGAACACTGAAGCTTTCTTT. Protein sequence: CASSLTGVRNTEAFF.